This TCR beta chain was retrieved from a study of chemoradiotherapy in HPV16-positive cancers (dated by TCRdb to the early 2020s). About the study as a whole: Functional T-cell assays on cells from a couple of HPV16-positive patients defined candidate HPV-specific T-cell clones and common TCR motifs. The study asked whether T-cell immunity against the HPV oncoproteins E6 and E7 changes during chemoradiotherapy and whether it affects survival. The candidate HPV-specific TCRs and motifs were then tracked in TCR repertoires from more than 85 patients with HPV-related cancers.

Turning to this clone: This clone's antigen is unknown. No much larger clone exists at a distance of one base, and base qualities are not known.

The library was prepared using the immunoSEQ multiplex PCR assay. TCRdb retrieved this table from immuneACCESS and kept in-frame rearrangements only. Not all clones are present; in checked studies, unresolved V genes account for under half, and no reason is known for the remainder. This sample is represented by over 30,000 clones; more than 85% of them were singletons. 2% to 2.5% of the sample comes from the top ten. Study-level results and caveats: The survival association was reported for HPV16-positive patients, and the functional definition of HPV-specific T cells was derived from only a couple of HPV16-positive patients. Improved recurrence-free survival in HPV16-positive patients was associated with expansion of HPV-responsive T cells during chemoradiotherapy. Expansion of candidate HPV-specific clones and E7-related TCR motifs was observed in the tumor microenvironment during treatment, whereas no such expansion was observed for non-HPV-specific T cells.

Because repertoires were sampled repeatedly during chemoradiotherapy, clonal expansion in the tumor microenvironment could be followed. The specimen comprised blood, sampled from a patient who underwent chemoradiotherapy. This sequence was found in a human donor with HPV-associated anogenital cancer.

The nucleotide sequence reads as follows: TGTGCCAGCAGTTTAGGGACAGGGGGATTCAGTGAGCAGTTCTTC. This is translated as CASSLGTGGFSEQFF. Recombination joined TRBV27 with TRBJ2-1; TRBD1 agrees with 11 junctional bases. The CDR3 has 15 amino acids, counting the end cysteine and phenylalanine. Just CDR3 DNA is preserved here, 45 bases in frame from base 1. The junction shows trimming of 2 bases on V and 9 bases on J, and the gene matches do not reach 6 bases of it. The germline V gene (reference sequence) provides CDR1 MNHEY and CDR2 SMNVEV.